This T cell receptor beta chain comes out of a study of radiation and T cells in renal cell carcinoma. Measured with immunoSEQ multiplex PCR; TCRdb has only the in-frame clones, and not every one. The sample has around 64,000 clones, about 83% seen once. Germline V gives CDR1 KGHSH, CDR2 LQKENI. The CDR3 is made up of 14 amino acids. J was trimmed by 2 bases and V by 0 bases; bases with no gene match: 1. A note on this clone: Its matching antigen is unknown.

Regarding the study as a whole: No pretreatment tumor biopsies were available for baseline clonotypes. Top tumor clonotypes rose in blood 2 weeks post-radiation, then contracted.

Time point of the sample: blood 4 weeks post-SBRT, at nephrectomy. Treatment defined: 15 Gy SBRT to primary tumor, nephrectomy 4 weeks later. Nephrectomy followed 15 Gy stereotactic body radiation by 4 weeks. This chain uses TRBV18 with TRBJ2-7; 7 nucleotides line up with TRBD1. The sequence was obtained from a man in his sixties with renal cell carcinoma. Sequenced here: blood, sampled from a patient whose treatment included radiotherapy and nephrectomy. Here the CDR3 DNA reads TGTGCCAGCTCACCACCGACAGGGACCTACGAGCAGTACTTC. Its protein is CASSPPTGTYEQYF.